This is a list of T cell receptor beta chains from one sample in a study of Ad26.COV2.S vaccination and SARS-CoV-2 variants. Sequencing used immunoSEQ multiplex PCR; TCRdb keeps in-frame clones, though not all of them. The table records around 300,000 clones, 85% to 90% of them present only once. Source: peripheral blood, taken in a trial of Ad26.COV2.S vaccine versus placebo. The receptors derive from a person aged 18-65 years who received the Ad26.COV2.S COVID-19 vaccine or a placebo. Each CDR3 is given with its conserved first and last residue. A D gene is named only where the DNA matches it firmly. Clone sizes are given selectively: once, few, many, or a class where the clone is expanded.

j_gene: TRBJ2-3; len: 17; d_gene: TRBD1; abundance: once; v_gene: TRBV19; CDR3nt: TGTGCCAGTAGTATAGGAAGGGGGCCCTCGGGCACAGATACGCAGTATTTT; CDR3aa: CASSIGRGPSGTDTQYF
j_gene: TRBJ2-1; len: 16; d_gene: TRBD2; abundance: .; v_gene: TRBV5-4; CDR3nt: TGTGCCAGCAGCTTGCTGCGGGAGGGCCCGGCCGATGAGCAGTTCTTC; CDR3aa: CASSLLREGPADEQFF
j_gene: TRBJ2-1; len: 17; d_gene: TRBD2; abundance: .; v_gene: TRBV10-3; CDR3nt: TGTGCCGCTTCGGGGGCGGTAGCGGGGGGGCCAAGGAATGAGCAGTTCTTC; CDR3aa: CAASGAVAGGPRNEQFF
j_gene: TRBJ2-3; len: 13; d_gene: .; abundance: once; v_gene: TRBV29-1; CDR3nt: TGCAGCGAGGCGCAGGGGAGGTCAGATACGCAGTATTTT; CDR3aa: CSEAQGRSDTQYF
j_gene: TRBJ1-2; len: 16; d_gene: .; abundance: .; v_gene: TRBV6-2/TRBV6-3; CDR3nt: TGTGCCAGCAGTTACACCGACGGGAGGCAGGACTATGGCTACACCTTC; CDR3aa: CASSYTDGRQDYGYTF
j_gene: TRBJ1-1; len: 15; d_gene: TRBD1; abundance: once; v_gene: TRBV9; CDR3nt: TGTGCCAGCAGCGTAGCGGCACAGGGGTCCACTGAAGCTTTCTTT; CDR3aa: CASSVAAQGSTEAFF
j_gene: TRBJ1-1; len: 20; d_gene: TRBD1; abundance: .; v_gene: TRBV6-2/TRBV6-3; CDR3nt: TGTGCCAGCAGTTACCCCTCCAGACAGGGGGCGAGGGACGGGAGCACTGAAGCTTTCTTT; CDR3aa: CASSYPSRQGARDGSTEAFF
j_gene: TRBJ2-5; len: 17; d_gene: TRBD2; abundance: .; v_gene: TRBV9; CDR3nt: TGTGCCAGCAGCGTAGATAGCGGGGGGGCCTCAGTCGAGACCCAGTACTTC; CDR3aa: CASSVDSGGASVETQYF
j_gene: TRBJ2-1; len: 15; d_gene: .; abundance: .; v_gene: TRBV6-2/TRBV6-3; CDR3nt: TGTGCCAGCAGTTACACAGGGTATGGTGACAATGAGCAGTTCTTC; CDR3aa: CASSYTGYGDNEQFF
j_gene: TRBJ2-5; len: 17; d_gene: .; abundance: .; v_gene: TRBV4-3; CDR3nt: TGCGCCAGCAGCCCGAGGCAGGGGTACGATAATATAGAGACCCAGTACTTC; CDR3aa: CASSPRQGYDNIETQYF
j_gene: TRBJ1-5; len: 13; d_gene: .; abundance: .; v_gene: TRBV28; CDR3nt: TGTGCCAGCAGCTCTCTCGGCAATCAGCCCCAGCATTTT; CDR3aa: CASSSLGNQPQHF
j_gene: TRBJ2-3; len: 15; d_gene: TRBD2; abundance: .; v_gene: TRBV6-4; CDR3nt: TGTGCCAGCAAGGCAAGCGGGAGGTCAAAAGATACGCAGTATTTT; CDR3aa: CASKASGRSKDTQYF
j_gene: TRBJ2-3; len: 16; d_gene: .; abundance: .; v_gene: TRBV6-2/TRBV6-3; CDR3nt: TGTGCCAGCAGTTACAGGAGCGTCCGGGCTACGGATACGCAGTATTTT; CDR3aa: CASSYRSVRATDTQYF
j_gene: TRBJ1-6; len: 15; d_gene: .; abundance: .; v_gene: TRBV3-1/TRBV3-2; CDR3nt: TGTGCCAGCAGCCAAGTTGGCGGCTATAATTCACCCCTCCACTTT; CDR3aa: CASSQVGGYNSPLHF
j_gene: TRBJ1-1; len: 14; d_gene: TRBD1; abundance: .; v_gene: TRBV7-9; CDR3nt: TGTGCCAGCAGCTCTACAAGGGGGCACACTGAAGCTTTCTTT; CDR3aa: CASSSTRGHTEAFF
j_gene: TRBJ2-7; len: 14; d_gene: TRBD1; abundance: .; v_gene: TRBV5-1; CDR3nt: TGCGCCAGCAGCTTATTCAGGGGGCCGTACGAGCAGTACTTC; CDR3aa: CASSLFRGPYEQYF
j_gene: TRBJ2-3; len: 16; d_gene: .; abundance: once; v_gene: TRBV5-4; CDR3nt: TGTGCCAGCAGCTCTGCATGGGGGGCCTTAGGAGATACGCAGTATTTT; CDR3aa: CASSSAWGALGDTQYF
j_gene: TRBJ1-1; len: 14; d_gene: .; abundance: few; v_gene: TRBV7-8; CDR3nt: TGTGCCAGCAGCTTAGTAGGCGAAGTCACTGAAGCTTTCTTT; CDR3aa: CASSLVGEVTEAFF
j_gene: TRBJ2-1; len: 16; d_gene: TRBD2; abundance: .; v_gene: TRBV9; CDR3nt: TGTGCCAGCAGCGTGACCGGGACTAGCGCGAACAATGAGCAGTTCTTC; CDR3aa: CASSVTGTSANNEQFF
j_gene: TRBJ2-3; len: 16; d_gene: .; abundance: .; v_gene: TRBV4-1; CDR3nt: TGCGCCAGCAGCCAGTATCCTCGGGACATGACAGATACGCAGTATTTT; CDR3aa: CASSQYPRDMTDTQYF
j_gene: TRBJ2-7; len: 16; d_gene: TRBD1; abundance: .; v_gene: TRBV5-8; CDR3nt: TGTGCCAGCTCCCCCGACCGGACAGGGCCCTCCTACGAGCAGTACTTC; CDR3aa: CASSPDRTGPSYEQYF
j_gene: TRBJ2-5; len: 15; d_gene: .; abundance: .; v_gene: TRBV11-3; CDR3nt: TGTGCCAGCAGCTCAATACAGGGCTTCCAAGAGACCCAGTACTTC; CDR3aa: CASSSIQGFQETQYF
j_gene: TRBJ1-2; len: 12; d_gene: .; abundance: once; v_gene: TRBV6-5; CDR3nt: TGTGCCAGCAGTTACGGGGGTTGGGGCTACACCTTC; CDR3aa: CASSYGGWGYTF
j_gene: TRBJ2-7; len: 13; d_gene: .; abundance: .; v_gene: TRBV5-8; CDR3nt: TGTGCCAGCAGCTTCGGACTACCTAACGAGCAGTACTTC; CDR3aa: CASSFGLPNEQYF
j_gene: TRBJ2-7; len: 13; d_gene: .; abundance: .; v_gene: TRBV7-9; CDR3nt: TGTGCCAGCAGCCGGGGGACACTCTCCGAGCAGTACTTC; CDR3aa: CASSRGTLSEQYF